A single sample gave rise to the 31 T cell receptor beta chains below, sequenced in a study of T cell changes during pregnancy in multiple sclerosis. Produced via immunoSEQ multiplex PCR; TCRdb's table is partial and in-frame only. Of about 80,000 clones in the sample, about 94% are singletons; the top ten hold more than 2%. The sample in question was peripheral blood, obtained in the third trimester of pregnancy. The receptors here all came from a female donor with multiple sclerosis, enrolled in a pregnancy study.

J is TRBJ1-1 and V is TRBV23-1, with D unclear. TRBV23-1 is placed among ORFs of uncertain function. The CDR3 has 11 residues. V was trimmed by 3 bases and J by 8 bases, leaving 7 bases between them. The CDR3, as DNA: TGCGCCAGCAGTCAGGGCGCGGAAGCTTTCTTT. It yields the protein CASSQGAEAFF.

The CDR3 reads CASSLGEGHNEQFF. CDR3 bases: TGTGCCAGCAGCTTAGGGGAGGGCCACAATGAGCAGTTCTTC. The V gene is TRBV7-6, the J gene TRBJ2-1; 7 bases fit TRBD2. With V trimmed by 1 base and J by 5 bases, 2 bases remained unmatched. The CDR3 loop spans 14 amino acids. CDR1 is SGHVS and CDR2 is FNYEAQ in the germline V gene.

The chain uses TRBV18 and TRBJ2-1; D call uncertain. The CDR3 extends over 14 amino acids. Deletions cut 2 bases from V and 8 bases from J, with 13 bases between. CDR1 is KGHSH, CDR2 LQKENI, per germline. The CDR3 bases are TGTGCCAGCTCACCATACAGTCTTGGCGATGAGCAGTTCTTC. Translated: CASSPYSLGDEQFF. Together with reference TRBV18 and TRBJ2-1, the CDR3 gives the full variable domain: NAGVMQNPRHLVRRRGQEARLRCSPMKGHSHVYWYRQLPEEGLKFMVYLQKENIIDESGMPKERFSAEFPKEGPSILRIQQVVRGDSAAYFCASSPYSLGDEQFFGPGTRLTVL.

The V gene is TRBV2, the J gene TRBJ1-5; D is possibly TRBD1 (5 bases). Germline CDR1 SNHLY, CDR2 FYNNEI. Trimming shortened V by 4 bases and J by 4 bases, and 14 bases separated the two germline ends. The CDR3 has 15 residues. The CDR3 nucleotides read TGTGCCAGCAGTGGTTTCGGGGGAACGAATCAGCCCCAGCATTTT. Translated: CASSGFGGTNQPQHF.

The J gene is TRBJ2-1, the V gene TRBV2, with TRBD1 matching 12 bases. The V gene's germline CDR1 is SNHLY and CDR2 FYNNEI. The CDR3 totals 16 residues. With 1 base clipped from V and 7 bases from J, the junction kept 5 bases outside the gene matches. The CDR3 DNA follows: TGTGCCAGCAGTGAAGATGGGACAGGGGGCGTAAATGAGCAGTTCTTC. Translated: CASSEDGTGGVNEQFF.

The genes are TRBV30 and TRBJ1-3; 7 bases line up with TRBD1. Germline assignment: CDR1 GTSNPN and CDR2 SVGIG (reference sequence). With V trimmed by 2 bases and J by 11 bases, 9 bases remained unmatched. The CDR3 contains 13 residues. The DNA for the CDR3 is TGTGCCTGGAGTTACAGACAGGGTAACGCCATATATTTT. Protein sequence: CAWSYRQGNAIYF.

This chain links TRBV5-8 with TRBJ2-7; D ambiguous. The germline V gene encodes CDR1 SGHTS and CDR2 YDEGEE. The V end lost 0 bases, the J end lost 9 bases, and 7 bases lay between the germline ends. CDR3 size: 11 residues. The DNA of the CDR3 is TGTGCCAGCAGCTTGGAAGTCGGGCAGTACTTC. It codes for CASSLEVGQYF.

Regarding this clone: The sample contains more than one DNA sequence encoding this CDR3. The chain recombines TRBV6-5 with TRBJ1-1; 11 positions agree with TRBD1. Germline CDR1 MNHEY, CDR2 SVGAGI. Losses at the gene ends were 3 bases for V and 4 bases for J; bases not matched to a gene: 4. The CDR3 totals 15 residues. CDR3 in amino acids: CASSYPGQGATEAFF. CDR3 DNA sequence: TGTGCCAGCAGTTATCCCGGACAGGGGGCCACTGAAGCTTTCTTT.

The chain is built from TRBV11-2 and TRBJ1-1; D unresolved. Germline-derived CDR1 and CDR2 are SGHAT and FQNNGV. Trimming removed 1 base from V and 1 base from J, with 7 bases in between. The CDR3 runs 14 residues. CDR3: CASSLVGGNTEAFF. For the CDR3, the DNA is TGTGCCAGCAGCTTAGTCGGAGGGAACACTGAAGCTTTCTTT.

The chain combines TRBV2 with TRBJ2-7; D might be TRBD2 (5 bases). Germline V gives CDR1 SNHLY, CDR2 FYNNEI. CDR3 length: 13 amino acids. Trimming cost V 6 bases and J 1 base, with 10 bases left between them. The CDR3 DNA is TGTGCCAGCAGCGACACGGGATCCTACGAGCAGTACTTC. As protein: CASSDTGSYEQYF.

The CDR3 DNA reads TGCGCCAGCAGCTTGTCGACTAGCGGGGGGAGTAAGCAGTTCTTC. As protein: CASSLSTSGGSKQFF. The chain is built from TRBV5-1 and TRBJ2-1, with 13 bases matching TRBD2. Germline V CDR1 and CDR2: SGHRS, YFSETQ. The J segment lost 11 bases and the V segment lost 1 base, leaving 6 bases of the junction unmatched. This CDR3 region has 15 residues.

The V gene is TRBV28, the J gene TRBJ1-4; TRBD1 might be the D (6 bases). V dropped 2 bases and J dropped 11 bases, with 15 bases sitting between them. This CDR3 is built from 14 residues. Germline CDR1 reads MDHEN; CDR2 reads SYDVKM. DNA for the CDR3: TGTGCCAGCAGTTTAGGGGGCGATTGGACTAAACTGTTTTTT. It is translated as CASSLGGDWTKLFF.

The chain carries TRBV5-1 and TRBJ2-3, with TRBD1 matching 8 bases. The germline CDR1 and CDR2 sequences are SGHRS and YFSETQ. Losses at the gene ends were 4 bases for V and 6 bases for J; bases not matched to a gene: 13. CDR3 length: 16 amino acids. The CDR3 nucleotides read TGCGCCAGCAGCCCCGACAGGGGAATAAACACGGATACGCAGTATTTT. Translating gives CASSPDRGINTDTQYF.

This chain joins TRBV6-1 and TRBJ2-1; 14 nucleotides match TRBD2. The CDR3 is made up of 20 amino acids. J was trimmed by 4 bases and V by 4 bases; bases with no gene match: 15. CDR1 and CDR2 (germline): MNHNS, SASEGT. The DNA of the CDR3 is TGTGCCAGCAGTGGAAGGCCGGGACTAGCGGGGGCCGGACTTTACAATGAGCAGTTCTTC. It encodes CASSGRPGLAGAGLYNEQFF.

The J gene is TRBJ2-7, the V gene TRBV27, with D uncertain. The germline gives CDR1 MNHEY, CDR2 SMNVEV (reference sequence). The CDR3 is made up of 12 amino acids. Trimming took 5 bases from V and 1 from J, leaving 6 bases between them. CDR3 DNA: TGTGCCAGCAGTAGCGATTCCTACGAGCAGTACTTC. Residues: CASSSDSYEQYF.

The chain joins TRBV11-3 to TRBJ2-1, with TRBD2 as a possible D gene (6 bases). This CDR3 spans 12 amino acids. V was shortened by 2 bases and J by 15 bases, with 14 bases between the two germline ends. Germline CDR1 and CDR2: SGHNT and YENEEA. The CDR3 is CASSLRESVLFF. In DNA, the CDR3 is TGTGCCAGCAGCTTACGGGAGTCAGTGCTGTTCTTC.

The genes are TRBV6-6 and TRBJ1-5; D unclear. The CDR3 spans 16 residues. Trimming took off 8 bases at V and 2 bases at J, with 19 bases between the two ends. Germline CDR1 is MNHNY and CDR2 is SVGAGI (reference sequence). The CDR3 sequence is CASSGLGPAGNQPQHF. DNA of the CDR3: TGTGCCAGCTCCGGACTCGGTCCGGCGGGCAATCAGCCCCAGCATTTT.

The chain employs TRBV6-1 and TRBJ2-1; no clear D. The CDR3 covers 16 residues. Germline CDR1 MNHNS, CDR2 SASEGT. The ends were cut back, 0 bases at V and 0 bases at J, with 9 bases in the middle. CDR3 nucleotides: TGTGCCAGCAGTGAAGCGTTCGGTAGCTCCTACAATGAGCAGTTCTTC. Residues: CASSEAFGSSYNEQFF.

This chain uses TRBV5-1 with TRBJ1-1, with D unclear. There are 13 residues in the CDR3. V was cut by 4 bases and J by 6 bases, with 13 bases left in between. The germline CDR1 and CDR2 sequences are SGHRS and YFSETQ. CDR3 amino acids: CASSPPGFAEAFF. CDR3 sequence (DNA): TGCGCCAGCAGCCCTCCGGGGTTCGCTGAAGCTTTCTTT.

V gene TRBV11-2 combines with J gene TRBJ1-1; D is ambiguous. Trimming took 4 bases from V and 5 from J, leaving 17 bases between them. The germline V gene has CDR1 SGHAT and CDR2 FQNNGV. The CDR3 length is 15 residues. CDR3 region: CASSSPPWGGTEAFF. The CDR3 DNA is TGTGCCAGCAGCTCCCCCCCGTGGGGAGGGACTGAAGCTTTCTTT.

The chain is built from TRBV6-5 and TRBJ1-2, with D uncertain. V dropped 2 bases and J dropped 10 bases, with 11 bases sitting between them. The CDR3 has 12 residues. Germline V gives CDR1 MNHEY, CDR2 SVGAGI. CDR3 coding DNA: TGTGCCAGCAGTTACGCGGCCGGGAACTACACCTTC. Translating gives CASSYAAGNYTF.

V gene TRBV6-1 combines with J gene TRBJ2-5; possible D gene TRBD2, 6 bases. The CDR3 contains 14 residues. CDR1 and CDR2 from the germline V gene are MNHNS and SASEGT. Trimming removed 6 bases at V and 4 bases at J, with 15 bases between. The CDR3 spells CASSPHVSGETQYF. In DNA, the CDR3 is TGTGCCAGCAGCCCCCATGTTAGCGGAGAGACCCAGTACTTC.

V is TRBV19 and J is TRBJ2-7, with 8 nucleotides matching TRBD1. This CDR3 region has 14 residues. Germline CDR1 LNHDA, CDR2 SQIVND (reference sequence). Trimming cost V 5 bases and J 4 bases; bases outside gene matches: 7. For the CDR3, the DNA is TGTGCCAGTAGTTGGACAGGGTCAGGGTACGAGCAGTACTTC. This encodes CASSWTGSGYEQYF.

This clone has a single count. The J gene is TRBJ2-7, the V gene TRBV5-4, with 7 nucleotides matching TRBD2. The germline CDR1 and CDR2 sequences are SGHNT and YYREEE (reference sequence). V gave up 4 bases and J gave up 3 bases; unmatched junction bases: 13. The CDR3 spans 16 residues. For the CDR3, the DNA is TGTGCCAGCAGCGGGTGGACGGGGGGATCGCTCTACGAGCAGTACTTC. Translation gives CASSGWTGGSLYEQYF. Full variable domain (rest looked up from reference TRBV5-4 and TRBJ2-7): ETGVTQSPTHLIKTRGQQVTLRCSSQSGHNTVSWYQQALGQGPQFIFQYYREEENGRGNFPPRFSGLQFPNYSSELNVNALELDDSALYLCASSGWTGGSLYEQYFGPGTRLTVT.

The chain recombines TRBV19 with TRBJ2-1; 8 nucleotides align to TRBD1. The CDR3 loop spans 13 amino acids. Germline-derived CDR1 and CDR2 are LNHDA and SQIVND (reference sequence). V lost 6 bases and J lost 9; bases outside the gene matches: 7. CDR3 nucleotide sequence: TGTGCCAGTAGGGGAGACAGGGGAGGTGAGCAGTTCTTC. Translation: CASRGDRGGEQFF.

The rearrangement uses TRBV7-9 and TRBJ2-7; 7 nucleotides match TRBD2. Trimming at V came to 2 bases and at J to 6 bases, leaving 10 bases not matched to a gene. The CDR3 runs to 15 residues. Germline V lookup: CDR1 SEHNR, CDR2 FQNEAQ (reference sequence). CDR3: CASSLQGTSGGEQYF. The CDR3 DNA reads TGTGCCAGCAGCTTACAAGGGACCTCGGGAGGCGAGCAGTACTTC.

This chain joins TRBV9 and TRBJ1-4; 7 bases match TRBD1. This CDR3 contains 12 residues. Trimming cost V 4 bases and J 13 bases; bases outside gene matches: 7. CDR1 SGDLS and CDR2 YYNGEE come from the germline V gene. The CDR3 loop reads CASSTGESRLFF. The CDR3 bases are TGTGCCAGCAGCACAGGGGAGAGTCGACTGTTTTTT.

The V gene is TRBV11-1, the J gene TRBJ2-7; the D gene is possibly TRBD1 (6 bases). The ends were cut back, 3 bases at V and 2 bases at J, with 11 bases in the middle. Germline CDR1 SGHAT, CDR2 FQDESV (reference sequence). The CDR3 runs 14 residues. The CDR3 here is CASSLPGHTYEQYF. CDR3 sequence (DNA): TGTGCCAGCAGCTTGCCGGGACACACCTACGAGCAGTACTTC.

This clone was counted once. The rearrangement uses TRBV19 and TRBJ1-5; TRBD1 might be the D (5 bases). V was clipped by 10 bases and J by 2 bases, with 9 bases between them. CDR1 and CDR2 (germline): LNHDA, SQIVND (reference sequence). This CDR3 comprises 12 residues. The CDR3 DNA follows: TGTGCCATTCAGGGTGGCAATCAGCCCCAGCATTTT. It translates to CAIQGGNQPQHF. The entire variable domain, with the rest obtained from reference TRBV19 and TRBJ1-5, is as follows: DGGITQSPKYLFRKEGQNVTLSCEQNLNHDAMYWYRQDPGQGLRLIYYSQIVNDFQKGDIAEGYSVSREKKESFPLTVTSAQKNPTAFYLCAIQGGNQPQHFGDGTRLSIL.

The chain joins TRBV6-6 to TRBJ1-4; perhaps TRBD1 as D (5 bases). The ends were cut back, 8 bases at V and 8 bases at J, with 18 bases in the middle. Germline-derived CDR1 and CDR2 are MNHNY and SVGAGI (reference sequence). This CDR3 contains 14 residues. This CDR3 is CASGPQGMGEKLFF. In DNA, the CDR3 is TGTGCCAGCGGCCCCCAGGGAATGGGGGAAAAACTGTTTTTT.

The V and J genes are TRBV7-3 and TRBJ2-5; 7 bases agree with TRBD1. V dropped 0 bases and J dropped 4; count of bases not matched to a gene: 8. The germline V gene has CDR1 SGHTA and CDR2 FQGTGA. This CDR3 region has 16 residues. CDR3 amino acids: CASSLTEAGGRETQYF. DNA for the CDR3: TGTGCCAGCAGCTTAACGGAGGCAGGGGGTAGAGAGACCCAGTACTTC.